This paragraph covers one T cell receptor beta chain sequence. The CDR3 runs 13 residues. Trimming left V 0 bases short and J 9 bases short, with 10 bases between. Per germline, CDR1 SGHRS and CDR2 YFSETQ. Sequencing used immunoSEQ multiplex PCR; TCRdb keeps in-frame clones, though not all of them. The table shows a few hundred thousand clones, with around 89% occurring only once. This sample stems from a study of blood T cell repertoires in COVID-19. Overall study context: PBMCs, B-cell-depleted T cells, or T cells provided the cDNA or gDNA that made up the material.

The TCR sequence derives from a man under 40 with acute or convalescent COVID-19. Sequences were obtained from peripheral blood. The chain carries TRBV5-1 and TRBJ2-1, with D hard to call. DNA for the CDR3: TGCGCCAGCAGCTTGGTCCGCGATGTTGAGCAGTTCTTC. Its protein is CASSLVRDVEQFF.